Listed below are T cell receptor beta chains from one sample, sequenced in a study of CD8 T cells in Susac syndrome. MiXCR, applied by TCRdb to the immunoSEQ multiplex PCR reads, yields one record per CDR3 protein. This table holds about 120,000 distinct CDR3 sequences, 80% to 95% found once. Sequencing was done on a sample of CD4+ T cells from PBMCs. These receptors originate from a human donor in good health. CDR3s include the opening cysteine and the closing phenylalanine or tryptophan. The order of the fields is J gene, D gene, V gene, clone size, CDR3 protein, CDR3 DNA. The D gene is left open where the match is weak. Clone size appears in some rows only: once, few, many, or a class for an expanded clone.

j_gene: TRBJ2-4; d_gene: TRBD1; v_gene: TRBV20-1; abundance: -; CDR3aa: CSAITGGTAKNIQYF; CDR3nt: TGCAGTGCTATTACAGGGGGGACAGCCAAAAACATTCAGTACTTC
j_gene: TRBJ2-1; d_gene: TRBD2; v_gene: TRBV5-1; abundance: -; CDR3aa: CASSPPGAGDYNEQFF; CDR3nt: TGCGCCAGCAGCCCCCCGGGCGCGGGGGACTACAATGAGCAGTTCTTC
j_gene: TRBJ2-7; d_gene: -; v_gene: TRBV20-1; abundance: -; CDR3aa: CSARWVAHEQYF; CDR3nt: TGCAGTGCTAGGTGGGTGGCGCACGAGCAGTACTTC
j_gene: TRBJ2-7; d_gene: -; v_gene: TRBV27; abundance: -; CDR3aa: CASSGEYYEQYF; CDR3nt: TGTGCCAGCTCCGGGGAGTACTACGAGCAGTACTTC
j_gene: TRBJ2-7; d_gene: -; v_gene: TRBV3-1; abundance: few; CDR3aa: CASSQGAETYEQYF; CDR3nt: TGTGCCAGCAGCCAAGGGGCGGAAACCTACGAGCAGTACTTC
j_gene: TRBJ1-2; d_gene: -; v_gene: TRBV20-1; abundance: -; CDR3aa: CSADWKRDGQNYGYTF; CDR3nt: TGCAGTGCTGACTGGAAAAGGGACGGACAAAACTATGGCTACACCTTC
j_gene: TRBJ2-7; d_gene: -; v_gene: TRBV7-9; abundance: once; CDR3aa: CASSSGGTLYEQYF; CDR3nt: TGTGCCAGCAGTTCTGGGGGGACCCTCTACGAGCAGTACTTC
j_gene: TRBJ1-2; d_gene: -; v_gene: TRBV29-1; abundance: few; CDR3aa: CSVEDQFNYGYTF; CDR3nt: TGCAGCGTTGAAGATCAATTTAACTATGGCTACACCTTC
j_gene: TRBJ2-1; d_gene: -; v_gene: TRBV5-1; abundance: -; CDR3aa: CASSFGDRGSYNEQFF; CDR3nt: TGCGCCAGCAGCTTTGGGGACCGAGGCTCCTACAATGAGCAGTTCTTC
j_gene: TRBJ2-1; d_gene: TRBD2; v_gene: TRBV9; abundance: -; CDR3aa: CASSLRLAGDEQFF; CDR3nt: TGTGCCAGCAGCCTGCGACTAGCGGGGGATGAGCAGTTCTTC
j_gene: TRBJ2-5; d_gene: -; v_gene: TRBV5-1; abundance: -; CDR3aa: CASSFGDRTQETQYF; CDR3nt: TGCGCCAGCAGCTTTGGAGACAGGACCCAAGAGACCCAGTACTTC
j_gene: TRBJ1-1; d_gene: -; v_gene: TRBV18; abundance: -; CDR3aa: CASSPSPPGQTEAFF; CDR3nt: TGTGCCAGCTCACCTAGCCCGCCAGGGCAGACTGAAGCTTTCTTT
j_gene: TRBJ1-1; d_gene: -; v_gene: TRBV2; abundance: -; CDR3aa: CASSEPPSEAFF; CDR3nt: TGTGCCAGCAGTGAACCCCCCTCTGAAGCTTTCTTT
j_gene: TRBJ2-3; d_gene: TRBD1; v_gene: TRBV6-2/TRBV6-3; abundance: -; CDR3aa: CASSDRDSPTDTQYF; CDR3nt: TGTGCCAGCAGCGACCGGGACAGCCCTACAGATACGCAGTATTTT
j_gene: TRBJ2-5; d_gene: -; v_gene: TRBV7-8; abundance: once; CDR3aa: CASSLAGGGPETQYF; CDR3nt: TGTGCCAGCAGCTTAGCGGGAGGGGGCCCGGAGACCCAGTACTTC
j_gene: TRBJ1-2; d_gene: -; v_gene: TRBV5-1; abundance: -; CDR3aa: CASSLASEQGSYGYTF; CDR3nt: TGCGCCAGCAGCTTGGCTTCTGAACAGGGCAGCTATGGCTACACCTTC
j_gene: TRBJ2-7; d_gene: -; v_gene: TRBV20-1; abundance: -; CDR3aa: CSADLDGSSYEQYF; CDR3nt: TGCAGTGCTGATCTGGACGGGAGCTCCTACGAGCAGTACTTC
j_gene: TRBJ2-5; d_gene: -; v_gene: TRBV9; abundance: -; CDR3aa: CASSVDPSGAETQYF; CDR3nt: TGTGCCAGCAGCGTAGATCCATCCGGCGCTGAGACCCAGTACTTC
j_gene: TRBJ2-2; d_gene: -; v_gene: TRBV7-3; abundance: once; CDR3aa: CASSFKNTGELFF; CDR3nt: TGTGCCAGCAGCTTTAAAAACACCGGGGAGCTGTTTTTT
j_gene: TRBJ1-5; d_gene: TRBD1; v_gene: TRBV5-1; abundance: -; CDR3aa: CASSLEGQLGQPQHF; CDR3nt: TGCGCCAGCAGCTTGGAGGGACAGCTTGGTCAGCCCCAGCATTTT
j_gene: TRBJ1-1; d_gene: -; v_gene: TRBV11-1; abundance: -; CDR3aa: CASSLDLRDQAFF; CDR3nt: TGTGCCAGCAGCTTAGACCTCCGGGATCAAGCTTTCTTT
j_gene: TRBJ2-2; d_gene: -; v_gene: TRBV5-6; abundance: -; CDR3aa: CASSSLSTTGELFF; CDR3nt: TGTGCCAGCAGCTCCCTGTCGACGACCGGGGAGCTGTTTTTT
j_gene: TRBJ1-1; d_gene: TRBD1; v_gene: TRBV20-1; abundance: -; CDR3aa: CSARAQTGSEAFF; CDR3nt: TGCAGTGCTCGGGCCCAGACAGGGAGTGAAGCTTTCTTT
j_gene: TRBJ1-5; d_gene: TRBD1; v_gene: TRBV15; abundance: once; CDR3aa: CATSRDGQGTPAQPQHF; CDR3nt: TGTGCCACCAGCAGAGATGGACAGGGAACTCCAGCCCAGCCCCAGCATTTT
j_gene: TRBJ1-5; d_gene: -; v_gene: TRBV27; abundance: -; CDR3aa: CASRLAGLSQQPQHF; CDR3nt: TGTGCCAGCAGGCTGGCTGGACTTTCCCAGCAGCCCCAGCATTTT
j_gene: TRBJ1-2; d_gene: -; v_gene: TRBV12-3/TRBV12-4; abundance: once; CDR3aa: CASSTGIYGYTF; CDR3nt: TGTGCCAGCAGTACAGGGATCTATGGCTACACCTTC
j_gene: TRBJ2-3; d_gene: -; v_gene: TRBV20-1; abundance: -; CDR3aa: CSARDGASTDTQYF; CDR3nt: TGCAGTGCGCGGGACGGGGCTAGCACAGATACGCAGTATTTT
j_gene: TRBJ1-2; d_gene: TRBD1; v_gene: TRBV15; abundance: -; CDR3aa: CATSRVTGTGGVAGYTF; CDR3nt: TGTGCCACCAGCAGAGTTACCGGGACAGGGGGGGTTGCTGGCTACACCTTC
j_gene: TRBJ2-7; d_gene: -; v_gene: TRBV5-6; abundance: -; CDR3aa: CASSSKAASAYEQYF; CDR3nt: TGTGCCAGCAGCTCCAAGGCAGCATCAGCCTACGAGCAGTACTTC
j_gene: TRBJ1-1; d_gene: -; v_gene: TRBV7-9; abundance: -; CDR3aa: CASSLVEGSEAFF; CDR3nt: TGTGCCAGCAGCTTAGTTGAAGGTTCTGAAGCTTTCTTT
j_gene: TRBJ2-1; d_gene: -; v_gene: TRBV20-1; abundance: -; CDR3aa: CSAGEPGGYNEQFF; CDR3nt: TGCAGTGCTGGGGAACCCGGTGGCTACAATGAGCAGTTCTTC
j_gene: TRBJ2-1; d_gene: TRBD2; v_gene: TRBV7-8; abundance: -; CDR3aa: CASSSLAGVYNEQFF; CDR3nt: TGTGCCAGCAGCTCTTTAGCGGGTGTTTACAATGAGCAGTTCTTC
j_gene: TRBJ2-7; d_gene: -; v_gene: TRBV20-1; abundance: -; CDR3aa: CSARDGVAGLYEQYF; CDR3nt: TGCAGTGCTAGAGATGGGGTCGCAGGACTCTACGAGCAGTACTTC
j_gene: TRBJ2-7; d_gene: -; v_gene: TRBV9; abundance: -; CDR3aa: CASSVGDSYEQYF; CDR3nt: TGTGCCAGCAGCGTAGGGGATTCCTACGAGCAGTACTTC
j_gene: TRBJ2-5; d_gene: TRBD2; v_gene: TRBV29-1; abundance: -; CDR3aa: CSSGGGGQETQYF; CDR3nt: TGCAGCTCGGGAGGGGGGGGGCAAGAGACCCAGTACTTC
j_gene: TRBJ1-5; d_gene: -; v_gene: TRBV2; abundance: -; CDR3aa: CASREQAPGQPQHF; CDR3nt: TGTGCCAGCAGGGAACAGGCCCCTGGACAGCCCCAGCATTTT
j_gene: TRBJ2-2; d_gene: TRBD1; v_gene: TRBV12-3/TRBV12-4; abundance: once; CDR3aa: CASSRDRNTGELFF; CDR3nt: TGTGCCAGCAGTCGGGACAGAAACACCGGGGAGCTGTTTTTT
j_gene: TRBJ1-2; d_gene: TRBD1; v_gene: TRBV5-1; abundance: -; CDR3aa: CASSRTGEGYTF; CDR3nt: TGCGCCAGCAGCCGGACAGGGGAAGGCTACACCTTC
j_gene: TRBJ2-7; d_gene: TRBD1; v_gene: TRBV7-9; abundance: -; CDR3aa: CASSSGGTGSSYEQYF; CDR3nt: TGTGCCAGCAGCTCTGGGGGGACAGGGAGCTCCTACGAGCAGTACTTC
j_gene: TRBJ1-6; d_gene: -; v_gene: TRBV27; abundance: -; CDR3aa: CASMRGGTSPLHF; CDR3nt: TGTGCCAGCATGCGAGGGGGAACTTCACCCCTCCACTTT
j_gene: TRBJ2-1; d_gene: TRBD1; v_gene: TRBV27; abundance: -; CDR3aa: CASSSWTGVNEQFF; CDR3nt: TGTGCCAGCAGTTCCTGGACAGGGGTAAATGAGCAGTTCTTC
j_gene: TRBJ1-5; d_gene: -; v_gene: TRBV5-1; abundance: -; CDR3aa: CASSLEGTQPQHF; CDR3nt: TGCGCCAGCAGCTTGGAGGGGACTCAGCCCCAGCATTTT
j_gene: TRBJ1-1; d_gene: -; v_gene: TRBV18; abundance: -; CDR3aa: CASSPDPEGWTEAFF; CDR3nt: TGTGCCAGCTCACCAGATCCGGAGGGTTGGACTGAAGCTTTCTTT
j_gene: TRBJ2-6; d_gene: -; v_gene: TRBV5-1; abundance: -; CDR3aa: CASSSHNSGANVLTF; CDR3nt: TGCGCCAGCAGCTCACATAACTCTGGGGCCAACGTCCTGACTTTC
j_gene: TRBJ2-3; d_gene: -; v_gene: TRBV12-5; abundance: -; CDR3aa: CASADALTQVDTQYF; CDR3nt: TGTGCTAGTGCCGATGCCTTAACACAGGTTGATACGCAGTATTTT
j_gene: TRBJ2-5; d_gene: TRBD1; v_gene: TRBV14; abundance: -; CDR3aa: CASSPPGQGQETQYF; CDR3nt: TGTGCCAGCAGCCCGCCGGGACAGGGTCAAGAGACCCAGTACTTC
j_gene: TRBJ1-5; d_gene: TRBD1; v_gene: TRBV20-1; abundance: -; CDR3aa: CSAQTGDSSNQPQHF; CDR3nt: TGCAGTGCTCAGACAGGGGATTCTAGCAATCAGCCCCAGCATTTT